A selection of T cell receptor beta chains follows, all from one sample in a study of blood T cell repertoires in COVID-19. Clones were sequenced by immunoSEQ multiplex PCR, and TCRdb holds only the in-frame ones, with some missing. The table shows approximately 220,000 clones, with approximately 86% occurring only once. Material: PBMCs or T cells enriched from blood (not recorded which). The receptors come from a woman in her twenties or thirties who had been exposed to COVID-19. CDR3s include the opening cysteine and the closing phenylalanine or tryptophan. The D gene is left open where the match is weak. Expanded clones are given a class, and other clones once, few, many or no size at all.

CDR3 length	D gene	V gene	clone size	J gene	CDR3 protein	CDR3 DNA
15	NA	TRBV4-1	once	TRBJ1-2	CASSPEPQGNYGYTF	TGCGCCAGCAGCCCAGAGCCACAGGGAAACTATGGCTACACCTTC
14	TRBD1	TRBV2	NA	TRBJ2-7	CASSLQGVNYEQYF	TGTGCCAGCAGTCTTCAGGGGGTGAACTACGAGCAGTACTTC
16	TRBD2	TRBV5-4	NA	TRBJ2-5	CASSAALAGGRETQYF	TGTGCCAGCAGCGCCGCACTAGCGGGGGGGCGGGAGACCCAGTACTTC
12	NA	TRBV5-6	NA	TRBJ1-2	CASSLSRAGYTF	TGTGCCAGCAGCTTGTCCAGGGCGGGCTACACCTTC
16	NA	TRBV3-1/TRBV3-2	NA	TRBJ1-4	CASSQVSLLGSEKLFF	TGTGCCAGCAGCCAAGTTTCGTTGTTAGGGAGTGAAAAACTGTTTTTT
12	TRBD1	TRBV29-1	NA	TRBJ1-5	CSAGTGNQPQHF	TGCAGCGCTGGGACAGGGAATCAGCCCCAGCATTTT
13	TRBD1	TRBV6-1	NA	TRBJ2-7	CASGTGGPYEQYF	TGTGCCAGCGGAACAGGGGGCCCCTACGAGCAGTACTTC
14	TRBD1	TRBV19	NA	TRBJ1-2	CASSMPGGNYGYTF	TGTGCCAGTAGTATGCCAGGGGGTAACTATGGCTACACCTTC
12	TRBD1	TRBV24-1	once	TRBJ2-4	CATRDRENIQYF	TGTGCCACCCGGGACAGGGAAAACATTCAGTACTTC
14	TRBD2	TRBV30	NA	TRBJ2-3	CAWSKSGAPDTQYF	TGTGCCTGGAGTAAGAGCGGGGCACCAGATACGCAGTATTTT
17	NA	TRBV4-1	NA	TRBJ1-2	CASSQGVGDTSNYGYTF	TGCGCCAGCAGCCAAGGGGTGGGGGACACTTCTAACTATGGCTACACCTTC
14	NA	TRBV12-5	NA	TRBJ1-4	CASGPSATNEKLFF	TGTGCTAGTGGCCCGAGTGCGACTAATGAAAAACTGTTTTTT
11	NA	TRBV15	few	TRBJ1-4	CATSAREKLFF	TGTGCCACCAGCGCGAGAGAAAAACTGTTTTTT
15	TRBD2	TRBV19	once	TRBJ2-7	CASSMASGGNYEQYF	TGTGCCAGTAGTATGGCTAGCGGGGGGAACTACGAGCAGTACTTC
16	TRBD2	TRBV7-8	NA	TRBJ2-3	CASSPRGGSRTDTQYF	TGTGCCAGCAGCCCCAGAGGCGGGAGTCGCACAGATACGCAGTATTTT
13	NA	TRBV19	NA	TRBJ1-2	CASSPQGVNGYTF	TGTGCCAGTAGCCCCCAGGGCGTCAATGGCTACACCTTC
16	TRBD1	TRBV7-6	NA	TRBJ1-4	CASSLGSGTGEEKLFF	TGTGCCAGCAGCTTAGGGTCTGGGACAGGGGAAGAAAAACTGTTTTTT
16	TRBD2	TRBV3-1/TRBV3-2	NA	TRBJ2-4	CASSLTSGGAGNIQYF	TGTGCCAGCAGCCTCACTAGCGGGGGGGCCGGGAACATTCAGTACTTC
15	TRBD2	TRBV7-8	NA	TRBJ2-7	CASSSSFGGIYEQYF	TGTGCCAGCAGCTCCTCTTTCGGGGGGATATACGAGCAGTACTTC
14	NA	TRBV15	NA	TRBJ1-2	CATSRDNRFSGYTF	TGTGCCACCAGCAGAGATAACAGGTTCTCTGGCTACACCTTC
13	NA	TRBV25-1	NA	TRBJ2-7	CASSEAGTYEQYF	TGTGCCAGCAGTGAGGCAGGTACCTACGAGCAGTACTTC
18	NA	TRBV5-1	once	TRBJ1-1	CASSPPRQGPAVNTEAFF	TGCGCCAGCAGCCCACCTCGGCAGGGGCCGGCTGTGAACACTGAAGCTTTCTTT
19	TRBD2	TRBV10-3	NA	TRBJ2-3	CAISEPGTSGGLDTDTQYF	TGTGCCATCAGTGAGCCCGGGACTAGCGGGGGGCTGGACACAGATACGCAGTATTTT
18	TRBD2	TRBV4-1	NA	TRBJ2-7	CASSQEGGGRSWHYEQYF	TGCGCCAGCAGCCAAGAGGGCGGGGGGAGAAGTTGGCATTACGAGCAGTACTTC
14	NA	TRBV5-6	NA	TRBJ1-1	CASSSADYHTEAFF	TGTGCCAGCAGCTCGGCCGACTACCACACTGAAGCTTTCTTT
16	NA	TRBV5-1	NA	TRBJ2-6	CASSLVPGSGANVLTF	TGCGCCAGCAGCTTAGTCCCAGGGTCTGGGGCCAACGTCCTGACTTTC
15	NA	TRBV6-1	NA	TRBJ1-3	CASSEAGGGGNTIYF	TGTGCCAGCAGTGAAGCGGGAGGGGGTGGAAACACCATATATTTT
17	TRBD2	TRBV4-2	NA	TRBJ2-1	CASSLTEESGGRDEQFF	TGTGCCAGCAGCCTAACCGAGGAAAGCGGGGGCCGGGATGAGCAGTTCTTC
13	NA	TRBV19	NA	TRBJ1-2	CASSSRQNYGYTF	TGTGCCAGTAGCTCAAGACAGAACTATGGCTACACCTTC
13	NA	TRBV18	NA	TRBJ2-3	CASSSTNTDTQYF	TGTGCCAGCTCATCAACTAACACAGATACGCAGTATTTT
15	NA	TRBV7-8	once	TRBJ1-4	CASSGTGVRNEKLFF	TGTGCCAGCAGCGGGACGGGAGTCAGAAATGAAAAACTGTTTTTT
15	NA	TRBV5-1	NA	TRBJ2-3	CASSFDPQVPDTQYF	TGCGCCAGCAGCTTCGACCCGCAGGTACCAGATACGCAGTATTTT
11	NA	TRBV29-1	NA	TRBJ1-2	CSVLSNYGYTF	TGCAGCGTTCTGAGCAACTATGGCTACACCTTC
12	NA	TRBV12-3/TRBV12-4	NA	TRBJ1-2	CASTTGPGGYTF	TGTGCCAGCACCACAGGGCCCGGTGGCTACACCTTC
15	TRBD1	TRBV5-1	NA	TRBJ1-1	CASSQATGGNTEAFF	TGCGCCAGCAGCCAGGCAACAGGGGGGAACACTGAAGCTTTCTTT
14	NA	TRBV5-1	NA	TRBJ1-3	CASSQDTTGNTIYF	TGCGCCAGCAGCCAGGACACAACTGGAAACACCATATATTTT
17	TRBD2	TRBV5-4	NA	TRBJ2-2	CASSLGGLAGNTGELFF	TGTGCCAGCAGCCTTGGGGGACTAGCGGGAAACACCGGGGAGCTGTTTTTT
14	NA	TRBV13	NA	TRBJ2-1	CASSNGRHYNEQFF	TGTGCCAGCAGCAACGGTCGTCACTACAATGAGCAGTTCTTC
14	TRBD1	TRBV6-5	NA	TRBJ1-6	CASSRDRGNSPLHF	TGTGCCAGCAGTCGGGACAGGGGGAATTCACCCCTCCACTTT
14	TRBD1	TRBV2	NA	TRBJ1-2	CASSGQDFMAGYTF	TGTGCCAGCAGCGGACAGGATTTTATGGCTGGCTACACCTTC
15	TRBD1	TRBV5-1	NA	TRBJ1-1	CASSSDRGVGTEAFF	TGCGCCAGCAGCTCCGACAGGGGGGTTGGCACTGAAGCTTTCTTT
13	NA	TRBV12-5	NA	TRBJ2-3	CASGLVKGNTQYF	TGTGCTAGTGGTTTGGTAAAGGGGAATACGCAGTATTTT
14	NA	TRBV7-3	NA	TRBJ2-7	CASSPLPSSYEQYF	TGTGCCAGCAGTCCCCTCCCGAGCTCCTACGAGCAGTACTTC
13	NA	TRBV5-5	NA	TRBJ2-7	CASSLFDLREQYF	TGTGCCAGCAGCTTGTTCGACTTGAGGGAGCAGTACTTC
12	NA	TRBV3-1/TRBV3-2	NA	TRBJ2-1	CASSQDWGQQFF	TGTGCCAGCAGCCAAGATTGGGGCCAGCAGTTCTTC
16	NA	TRBV9	NA	TRBJ2-4	CASSVGGGGVKNIQYF	TGTGCCAGCAGCGTAGGAGGGGGAGGGGTGAAAAACATTCAGTACTTC
16	TRBD1	TRBV27	NA	TRBJ1-4	CASSLSRTGWYEKLFF	TGTGCCAGCAGTTTATCCCGGACAGGGTGGTATGAAAAACTGTTTTTT
14	NA	TRBV3-1/TRBV3-2	once	TRBJ1-5	CASSLGGGNQPQHF	TGTGCCAGCAGCCTGGGGGGAGGCAATCAGCCCCAGCATTTT
16	TRBD2	TRBV5-1	NA	TRBJ2-2	CASSLVAGANTGELFF	TGCGCCAGCAGCTTGGTAGCGGGGGCGAACACCGGGGAGCTGTTTTTT
15	TRBD1	TRBV27	NA	TRBJ1-1	CASSLQSGGYTEAFF	TGTGCCAGCAGTTTACAGTCAGGGGGCTACACTGAAGCTTTCTTT
14	NA	TRBV10-3	NA	TRBJ1-5	CAISESSGGGAQHF	TGTGCCATCAGTGAGTCGTCGGGGGGCGGGGCCCAGCATTTT
15	NA	TRBV3-1/TRBV3-2	NA	TRBJ2-7	CASSQDLQVSYEQYF	TGTGCCAGCAGCCAAGATTTGCAGGTGAGCTACGAGCAGTACTTC
16	NA	TRBV5-4	NA	TRBJ1-2	CASSFPGAETNYGYTF	TGTGCCAGCAGCTTTCCAGGGGCCGAAACTAACTATGGCTACACCTTC
17	NA	TRBV5-1	NA	TRBJ1-6	CASSLFAKSSYNSPLHF	TGCGCCAGCAGCTTGTTTGCGAAGTCTTCCTATAATTCACCCCTCCACTTT
15	NA	TRBV7-2	NA	TRBJ1-4	CASSGRASLNEKLFF	TGTGCCAGCAGCGGTAGAGCTTCCCTTAATGAAAAACTGTTTTTT
15	NA	TRBV6-5	NA	TRBJ1-2	CASSISFTENYGYTF	TGTGCCAGCAGTATATCTTTCACAGAGAACTATGGCTACACCTTC
15	NA	TRBV5-8	NA	TRBJ2-7	CASSLAGTGVHEQYF	TGTGCCAGCAGCTTGGCGGGGACTGGAGTACACGAGCAGTACTTC
17	TRBD2	TRBV2	NA	TRBJ2-3	CASSEAVAGGPTDTQYF	TGTGCCAGCAGTGAAGCGGTAGCGGGGGGGCCGACAGATACGCAGTATTTT
13	NA	TRBV11-3	NA	TRBJ1-1	CASSLQGWTEAFF	TGTGCCAGCAGCTTACAGGGGTGGACTGAAGCTTTCTTT